A single sample is the source of the 29 T cell receptor beta chains below, sequenced in a study of blood T cell repertoires in COVID-19. Data came from immunoSEQ multiplex PCR; TCRdb stores just in-frame clones and leaves some out. The profile shows around 60,000 clones, more than 75% of them singletons. The sample comprised peripheral blood. The receptor set was obtained from a man in his 60s with acute or convalescent COVID-19.

The chain combines TRBV6-5 with TRBJ1-1, with 7 positions matching TRBD1. After removal of 5 bases from V and 6 bases from J, the junction contained 9 bases not matched to a gene. The germline V gene has CDR1 MNHEY and CDR2 SVGAGI. The CDR3 is 14 residues long. This CDR3 is CASSLGQVDAEAFF. CDR3 nucleotide sequence: TGTGCCAGCAGTCTCGGACAGGTAGACGCTGAAGCTTTCTTT.

The V gene is TRBV5-4, the J gene TRBJ2-1, with TRBD1 matching over 9 bases. Per the germline V gene, CDR1 is SGHNT and CDR2 is YYREEE (reference sequence). The CDR3 contains 16 residues. V shed 3 bases and J 8 bases; nucleotides not matched to a gene: 12. The CDR3 region has the DNA TGTGCCAGCAGCTCCCCAGCGGGACAGGGTAACCATGAGCAGTTCTTC. It is translated as CASSSPAGQGNHEQFF.

The genes are TRBV9 and TRBJ1-1; the D gene is possibly TRBD1 (5 bases). Germline V lookup: CDR1 SGDLS, CDR2 YYNGEE. The CDR3 runs 14 residues. V gave up 2 bases and J gave up 4 bases, with 12 bases separating them. The CDR3 here is CASSVRVGGTEAFF. The CDR3 nucleotides read TGTGCCAGCAGCGTCAGGGTTGGCGGCACTGAAGCTTTCTTT. The full variable domain, with the rest looked up from reference TRBV9 and TRBJ1-1, is DSGVTQTPKHLITATGQRVTLRCSPRSGDLSVYWYQQSLDQGLQFLIQYYNGEERAKGNILERFSAQQFPDLHSELNLSSLELGDSALYFCASSVRVGGTEAFFGQGTRLTVV.

The chain employs TRBV2 and TRBJ1-2; D is unresolved. The germline V and J ends were trimmed by 1 base and 14 bases, with 8 bases remaining between them. This CDR3 contains 10 residues. Germline CDR1 SNHLY, CDR2 FYNNEI. The CDR3 loop is CASSEGTRTF. CDR3 nucleotide sequence: TGTGCCAGCAGTGAAGGAACGAGGACCTTC.

The rearrangement uses TRBV4-1 and TRBJ1-2; 9 bases agree with TRBD1. CDR1 MGHRA and CDR2 YSYEKL come from the germline V gene. The CDR3 extends over 16 amino acids. V was clipped by 2 bases and J by 1 base; unmatched bases: 5. The CDR3 DNA reads TGCGCCAGCAGCCAACCCAGACAGGGGGGTAACTATGGCTACACCTTC. Its protein is CASSQPRQGGNYGYTF.

V is TRBV9 and J is TRBJ1-5; no clear D gene. The V gene's germline CDR1 is SGDLS and CDR2 YYNGEE. Trimming shortened V by 0 bases and J by 3 bases, and 10 bases separated the two germline ends. This CDR3 comprises 15 residues. The DNA of the CDR3 is TGTGCCAGCAGCGTAGGAGGAGGGTTCAATCAGCCCCAGCATTTT. This sequence encodes CASSVGGGFNQPQHF. Together with reference TRBV9 and TRBJ1-5, the CDR3 gives the full variable domain: DSGVTQTPKHLITATGQRVTLRCSPRSGDLSVYWYQQSLDQGLQFLIQYYNGEERAKGNILERFSAQQFPDLHSELNLSSLELGDSALYFCASSVGGGFNQPQHFGDGTRLSIL.

This clone appeared once. The chain combines TRBV12-5 with TRBJ2-3; 8 nucleotides align to TRBD2. CDR3 length equals 15 residues. The germline CDR1 and CDR2 sequences are LGHNT and FRNRAP. The V and J ends lost 5 bases and 3 bases, in that order; junction bases with no gene match: 7. The chain's CDR3 is CASGTGLAYTDTQYF. The CDR3 DNA reads as TGTGCTAGTGGTACCGGACTAGCCTATACAGATACGCAGTATTTT.

This clone showed up just once. This chain uses TRBV6-2 or TRBV6-3 with TRBJ1-1; D is unclear. CDR1 and CDR2 (germline): MNHEY, SVGEGT. The CDR3 is 13 amino acids. V lost 2 bases to trimming and J lost 5 bases, with 9 bases between them. The CDR3: CASSYAGRTEAFF. The CDR3 DNA is TGTGCCAGCAGTTACGCCGGGAGAACTGAAGCTTTCTTT.

This clone was counted a single time. This chain connects TRBV2 to TRBJ2-1; D unclear. CDR3 length equals 14 residues. CDR1 is SNHLY, CDR2 FYNNEI, per germline. Trimming removed 3 bases at V and 0 bases at J, with 6 bases between. CDR3 sequence: CASSELSSYNEQFF. In nucleotides, the CDR3 is TGTGCCAGCAGTGAGCTTAGCTCCTACAATGAGCAGTTCTTC.

V and J are TRBV18 and TRBJ2-3, with a tentative D call TRBD1 (6 bases). The ends were cut back, 6 bases at V and 4 bases at J, with 14 bases in the middle. Germline CDR1 reads KGHSH; CDR2 reads LQKENI. The CDR3 runs 14 residues. CDR3 sequence reads: CASSLFRGPDTQYF. Here the CDR3 DNA reads TGTGCCAGCTCTCTATTCAGGGGCCCAGATACGCAGTATTTT.

The chain recombines TRBV19 with TRBJ1-1, with 12 bases that match TRBD1. The CDR3 consists of 19 residues. Germline CDR1 reads LNHDA; CDR2 reads SQIVND (reference sequence). V was clipped by 6 bases and J by 5 bases; unmatched bases: 19. As DNA, the CDR3 is TGTGCCAGTAGAGGGGCCCCCGGGACAGGGGGCGTTGTGGGGACTGAAGCTTTCTTT. Protein product: CASRGAPGTGGVVGTEAFF.

In its sample, this clone was seen a few times. The V and J genes are TRBV27 and TRBJ1-5; TRBD1 aligns across 7 bases. Germline V gene data show CDR1 as MNHEY and CDR2 as SMNVEV (reference sequence). The V segment lost 6 bases and the J segment 1 base; nucleotides outside the gene matches: 3. This CDR3 comprises 14 residues. The CDR3 region is CASSLTGSNQPQHF. CDR3 DNA sequence: TGTGCCAGCAGCTTGACAGGGAGCAATCAGCCCCAGCATTTT.

The V gene is TRBV24-1, the J gene TRBJ1-5; D uncertain. The CDR3 is 14 residues long. The V end lost 2 bases, the J end lost 1 base, and 5 bases lay between the germline ends. The V gene's germline CDR1 is KGHDR and CDR2 SFDVKD. CDR3 DNA sequence: TGTGCCACCAGTGATTATGGCAGCAATCAGCCCCAGCATTTT. This codes for CATSDYGSNQPQHF.

The chain recombines TRBV28 with TRBJ2-7, with D possibly being TRBD1 (5 bases). This CDR3 has 11 amino acids. Germline loops: CDR1 MDHEN, CDR2 SYDVKM. V was clipped by 3 bases and J by 7 bases, with 7 bases between them. DNA of the CDR3: TGTGCCAGCAGTTTCAGGACAGAGCAGTACTTC. The encoded protein is CASSFRTEQYF.

This chain uses TRBV5-1 with TRBJ2-7; 9 positions match TRBD1. CDR3 length equals 15 residues. V lost 0 bases and J lost 3; bases outside the gene matches: 4. Germline V CDR1 and CDR2: SGHRS, YFSETQ. CDR3 loop: CASSLGGTGIYEQYF. The CDR3 DNA sequence: TGCGCCAGCAGCTTGGGGGGGACAGGGATCTACGAGCAGTACTTC.

This clone has a single count. The chain is built from TRBV24-1 and TRBJ1-5; unclear D gene. Trimming cost V 4 bases and J 5 bases, with 17 bases left between them. The CDR3 totals 16 residues. CDR1 KGHDR and CDR2 SFDVKD come from the germline V gene. Here the CDR3 reads CATSDQKTLGYQPQHF. As DNA, the CDR3 is TGTGCCACCAGTGACCAAAAGACACTTGGCTATCAGCCCCAGCATTTT.

This chain uses TRBV19 with TRBJ2-2; D unclear. This CDR3 is built from 15 residues. Germline V gene data show CDR1 as LNHDA and CDR2 as SQIVND (reference sequence). V lost 4 bases and J 1 base, leaving 10 bases between the germline ends. Here the CDR3 reads CASSNPRRNTGELFF. In DNA, the CDR3 is TGTGCCAGTAGTAATCCAAGGAGGAACACCGGGGAGCTGTTTTTT. Variable domain in full (rest from reference TRBV19 and TRBJ2-2): DGGITQSPKYLFRKEGQNVTLSCEQNLNHDAMYWYRQDPGQGLRLIYYSQIVNDFQKGDIAEGYSVSREKKESFPLTVTSAQKNPTAFYLCASSNPRRNTGELFFGEGSRLTVL.

CDR3 coding DNA: TGTGCAAGTCGCTTAGTACGGCAAGGACAGTCAGGTGGGGAGAACACTGAAGCTTTCTTT. It translates to CASRLVRQGQSGGENTEAFF. The rearrangement joins TRBV12-2 to TRBJ1-1; whether TRBD1, the table's D call, matches the DNA was not checked. TRBV12-2 is labeled a pseudogene. This CDR3 has 20 amino acids.

The chain employs TRBV9 and TRBJ2-3, with 7 bases identical to TRBD1. J was trimmed by 5 bases and V by 4 bases; bases with no gene match: 10. CDR1 is SGDLS and CDR2 is YYNGEE in the germline V gene. The CDR3 has 15 amino acids. The CDR3 region is CASSPVGGLGDTQYF. The CDR3 DNA is TGTGCCAGCAGCCCAGTAGGGGGCCTAGGAGATACGCAGTATTTT.

The genes are TRBV21-1 and TRBJ1-5; the DNA was not compared with TRBD1, the D call given in the table. TRBV21-1 counts as a pseudogene. The CDR3 is 13 residues long. CDR3 in amino acids: CARPLSDNQPQHF. CDR3 sequence (DNA): TGTGCCAGACCGCTCAGTGACAATCAGCCCCAGCATTTT.

The rearrangement uses TRBV3-1 (or the pseudogene TRBV3-2) and TRBJ2-1; a possible D gene is TRBD2 (6 bases). Germline V gives CDR1 LGHDT, CDR2 YNNKEL (reference sequence). Trimming removed 4 bases at V and 6 bases at J, with 13 bases between. CDR3 length equals 14 residues. The CDR3 nucleotides are TGTGCCAGCAGCCGACTCGCGGGGCCCAATGAGCAGTTCTTC. Translation: CASSRLAGPNEQFF.

The chain links TRBV6-2 or TRBV6-3 to TRBJ2-1; 8 nucleotides align to TRBD2. CDR1 and CDR2 (germline): MNHEY, SVGEGT. The CDR3 covers 15 residues. The V gene end was trimmed by 6 bases and the J gene end by 4 bases; junction bases not matched to a gene: 8. CDR3 DNA sequence: TGTGCCAGCAGCCCGAGCGGGGGATTATACAATGAGCAGTTCTTC. Translating it yields CASSPSGGLYNEQFF.

The chain links TRBV5-1 to TRBJ2-2, with 7 bases aligning to TRBD2. The germline gives CDR1 SGHRS, CDR2 YFSETQ. This CDR3 is 17 amino acids long. The V segment lost 0 bases and the J segment 3 bases; nucleotides outside the gene matches: 8. CDR3 protein: CASSLATEGGHTGELFF. CDR3 DNA sequence: TGCGCCAGCAGCTTGGCCACGGAGGGAGGGCACACCGGGGAGCTGTTTTTT.

This clone was seen a single time. The chain is built from TRBV6-1 and TRBJ1-6; weak D call: TRBD1 (5 bases). Trimming took 0 bases from V and 5 from J, leaving 14 bases between them. Germline CDR1 reads MNHNS; CDR2 reads SASEGT. This CDR3 has 17 amino acids. CDR3 loop: CASSEAGEGLDNSPLHF. The CDR3 region has the DNA TGTGCCAGCAGTGAAGCGGGGGAGGGATTGGATAATTCACCCCTCCACTTT.

This clone was observed once. The chain links TRBV2 to TRBJ2-4, with TRBD2 matching over 7 bases. V trimming: 11 bases; J trimming: 0 bases; junction bases outside the gene matches: 4. This CDR3 spans 13 amino acids. The germline V gene has CDR1 SNHLY and CDR2 FYNNEI. The chain's CDR3 is CAGSGLAKNIQYF. CDR3 DNA sequence: TGTGCCGGTAGCGGGCTAGCCAAAAACATTCAGTACTTC.

The chain links TRBV6-5 to TRBJ2-7; possible D gene TRBD1, 6 bases. This CDR3 is 16 amino acids long. CDR1 and CDR2 from the germline V gene are MNHEY and SVGAGI. The V and J ends lost 4 bases and 2 bases respectively, with 18 bases between them. CDR3 sequence reads: CASSFTSRGLAYEQYF. CDR3 coding DNA: TGTGCCAGCAGTTTCACTTCCAGGGGCCTTGCCTACGAGCAGTACTTC.

This rearrangement joins TRBV7-9 to TRBJ1-5; D remains unclear. Trimming removed 5 bases from V and 5 bases from J, with 7 bases in between. Germline V gene sequence: CDR1 SEHNR, CDR2 FQNEAQ (reference sequence). The CDR3 spans 12 residues. The CDR3 protein is CASSRGDQPQHF. The CDR3, as DNA: TGTGCCAGCAGCCGGGGAGATCAGCCCCAGCATTTT. Using reference TRBV7-9 and TRBJ1-5 for the parts outside the CDR3, the full variable domain is DTGVSQNPRHKITKRGQNVTFRCDPISEHNRLYWYRQTLGQGPEFLTYFQNEAQLEKSRLLSDRFSAERPKGSFSTLEIQRTEQGDSAMYLCASSRGDQPQHFGDGTRLSIL.

This chain connects TRBV18 to TRBJ1-4; weak D call: TRBD1 (6 bases). The CDR3 totals 14 residues. The V end was cut by 6 bases, the J end by 5 bases, with 13 bases between. CDR1 and CDR2 from the germline V gene are KGHSH and LQKENI. DNA of the CDR3: TGTGCCAGCTCTCTCGCGACAGGCAATGAAAAACTGTTTTTT. It is translated as CASSLATGNEKLFF. Combining the CDR3 with reference TRBV18 and TRBJ1-4 gives the whole variable domain NAGVMQNPRHLVRRRGQEARLRCSPMKGHSHVYWYRQLPEEGLKFMVYLQKENIIDESGMPKERFSAEFPKEGPSILRIQQVVRGDSAAYFCASSLATGNEKLFFGSGTQLSVL.

V usage is TRBV6-5 and J usage is TRBJ1-1; a possible D gene is TRBD1 (5 bases). This CDR3 is built from 13 residues. Trimming left V 6 bases short and J 1 base short, with 9 bases between. Germline values: CDR1 MNHEY, CDR2 SVGAGI. The CDR3 loop is CASSPGPNTEAFF. The CDR3 region has the DNA TGTGCCAGCAGCCCAGGGCCGAACACTGAAGCTTTCTTT.